The clone carrying this TCR beta chain was observed a few times. Its target is not known. Attachment of unique molecular identifiers to individual cDNA molecules was performed in the library. TCRdb passed the RACE reads through MiXCR, listing each CDR3 protein once. This sample has around 120,000 distinct CDR3 sequences; about 13% occur once, and the top ten carry less than 0.95%. There are 15 residues in the CDR3. Trimming left V 3 bases short and J 0 bases short, with 11 bases between. Germline V gene data show CDR1 as MDHEN and CDR2 as SYDVKM. These data belong to a study of human T cells and chemical hapten exposure. Overall study results and limits: Patch test score rose with PT1 expanded TCR count, significant at thresholds 8, 16 and 32, not 4. Expanded TCRs produced significantly more large CDR3 similarity clusters than controls did.

Specified time point: patch test 1, 2 weeks after DPC sensitization. The treatment was: therapeutic diphenylcyclopropenone sensitization with weekly scalp DPC. Blood draws came first, before each patch test. The chain joins TRBV28 to TRBJ1-1; D is uncertain. The sequence was collected from a young man with alopecia areata. Some clones in this sample may be carry-over from other donors' samples. The sample in question was whole blood, obtained in connection with sensitization to the hapten diphenylcyclopropenone (DPC). CDR3 in DNA: TGTGCCAGCAGTTTCCTAGGACGGATGAACACTGAAGCTTTCTTT. The encoded protein is CASSFLGRMNTEAFF.